The source of this T cell receptor beta chain is a study of T cells after posttransplantation cyclophosphamide (TCRdb year 2016). In terms of the full investigation: Using TRB sequencing, the study followed how the T cell repertoire rebuilt after myeloablative bone marrow transplantation with posttransplantation cyclophosphamide given as GVHD prophylaxis. In 3 patients, up to about 3 additional blood samples taken between 2 and 5.2 years after transplant also underwent TRB sequencing, as did pretransplant blood from 4 patients. Public TRB sequences were queried against a database of over 3,600 sequences associated with responses to pathogens, tumor antigens, self-antigens and alloantigens. Blood from every one of the approximately 33 PTCy patients who had 1-year posttransplant specimens underwent TRB sequencing. Samples from some 40 PTCy-treated patients, along with samples from roughly 15 of their related bone marrow donors, underwent antigen receptor sequencing. TRA and TRB clonality were tightly correlated in several samples, so subsequent TCR analyses focused on TRB only. Broader findings and caveats from the paper: Across the 45 to 55 patients, TRB clonality was highly associated with recipient CMV seropositivity and CMV reactivation, and diversity with PTCy was similar to that in the CNI/methotrexate controls. The TRB repertoires of T cells infiltrating skin or GI tract showed only limited overlap with the TRB repertoires of T cells in blood. Donor-recipient similarity was low at 1-2 months but increased during the first year, and donor CD8+ memory clones often dominated later blood repertoires.

The germline V gene supplies CDR1 SGHAT and CDR2 FQNNGV. The CDR3 contains 14 residues, cysteine and phenylalanine counted. Just CDR3 DNA is preserved here, 42 bases in frame from base 1. V is shortened by 0 bases, J by 4 bases, and the region joining them spans 9 bases. TRB sequencing used genomic DNA with the immunoSEQ assay at survey resolution or the hsTCRB kit. In the original analysis: The immunoSEQ software handled initial read processing, and the LymphoSeq R package was used for repertoire analyses. For each TRB dataset, clonality was calculated as 1 minus normalized Shannon entropy, and the Gini coefficient was computed as well. Phenotypes of unsorted samples were inferred by mapping TRB sequences from sorted subsets of the recipient or donor onto the same recipient's unsorted samples. TCRdb re-hosts the immuneACCESS table, in-frame sequences only. Its copies lack some clones; in the studies checked, an unresolved V gene accounts for under half of them, and the cause for the rest is not known. V and J calls and clone size are as listed in that table; D and trimming were resolved from the DNA. In all, the sample holds 4,500 to 6,000 clones, and about two thirds of those were seen once. Clones ranked in the top ten supply 15% to 20% of the sample.

Related bone marrow donors provided peripheral blood samples on the day of marrow donation. Peripheral blood and bone marrow mononuclear cells were isolated by Ficoll-Hypaque density centrifugation and cryopreserved. Sorting of CD4+ and CD8+ T cells, including naive and memory subsets, was performed by FACS on a FACSAria II. Turning to this clone: The antigen it recognizes is unknown. Base qualities were left out, and no much larger clone turns up one base away.

This receptor was obtained from a woman aged 60-75 years in good health, CMV-negative, and a related stem cell transplant donor. This receptor chain uses TRBV11-2 and TRBJ1-1; the D gene lacks a confident call. What was sequenced was memory CD8+ T cells sorted from blood. The sequenced DNA is TGTGCCAGCAGCTTAGACCCGGTCGGCACTGAAGCTTTCTTT. Its translation is CASSLDPVGTEAFF.